These 31 T cell receptor beta chains were sequenced from one sample in a study of OX40 agonist ivuxolimab in advanced cancers. The method was immunoSEQ multiplex PCR; TCRdb's version includes in-frame clones alone and lacks a portion of them. The sample holds some 19,000 clones, roughly 71% seen once. The sequencing used CD4+ or CD8+ T cells sorted from blood, collected in a trial of the OX40 agonist ivuxolimab. These receptors were taken from an adult with an advanced solid tumor such as melanoma, head and neck, liver or kidney cancer.

The rearrangement joins TRBV5-4 to TRBJ2-5; possibly TRBD2 for D (6 bases). Trimming pared 6 bases from V and 1 base from J, leaving 28 bases between. The CDR3 sequence is 19 residues long. Germline-derived CDR1 and CDR2 are SGHNT and YYREEE (reference sequence). The CDR3 DNA follows: TGTGCCAGCACCTCGGAACTATCAATACCGGGGGACGGCCAAGAGACCCAGTACTTC. Protein product: CASTSELSIPGDGQETQYF.

This clone came up a few times. The rearrangement links TRBV27 to TRBJ2-7; 7 nucleotides align to TRBD1. CDR1 is MNHEY, CDR2 SMNVEV, per germline (reference sequence). The J segment lost 3 bases and the V segment lost 5 bases, leaving 7 bases of the junction unmatched. The CDR3 has 14 residues. CDR3 in amino acids: CASSPNRDSYEQYF. The CDR3 nucleotides are TGTGCCAGCAGTCCGAACCGGGACAGCTACGAGCAGTACTTC.

CDR3 loop: CASSLAEEEDTEAFF. CDR3 in DNA: TGTGCCAGCAGCTTGGCTGAGGAAGAGGACACTGAAGCTTTCTTT. The chain has TRBV5-8 and TRBJ1-1; D gene uncertain. V was clipped by 0 bases and J by 3 bases, with 12 bases between them. The CDR3 loop spans 15 amino acids. Germline loops: CDR1 SGHTS, CDR2 YDEGEE. Based on the CDR3 plus reference TRBV5-8 and TRBJ1-1, the full variable domain is EAGVTQSPTHLIKTRGQQATLRCSPISGHTSVYWYQQALGLGLQFLLWYDEGEERNRGNFPPRFSGRQFPNYSSELNVNALELEDSALYLCASSLAEEEDTEAFFGQGTRLTVV.

This chain connects TRBV6-1 to TRBJ1-5, with D hard to call. The CDR3 has 14 amino acids. The V end lost 3 bases, the J end lost 3 bases, and 9 bases lay between the germline ends. Germline V gene sequence: CDR1 MNHNS, CDR2 SASEGT. CDR3 nucleotide sequence: TGTGCCAGCAGTGATCGGGATCCCAATCAGCCCCAGCATTTT. It encodes CASSDRDPNQPQHF.

This clone was detected a few times. The chain uses TRBV9 and TRBJ2-4; possible D gene TRBD1, 5 bases. The V end was cut by 0 bases, the J end by 4 bases, with 5 bases between. CDR3 length: 13 amino acids. CDR1 and CDR2 (germline): SGDLS, YYNGEE. The DNA of the CDR3 is TGTGCCAGCAGCGTAGAGGGGAAAAACATTCAGTACTTC. This gives the protein CASSVEGKNIQYF.

This chain uses TRBV19 with TRBJ2-2; 7 bases fit TRBD2. The CDR3 totals 13 residues. Germline lookup yields CDR1 LNHDA and CDR2 SQIVND (reference sequence). Trimming removed 5 bases from V and 4 bases from J; junction bases left unmatched: 1. This CDR3 reads CASSWGGTGELFF. CDR3 bases: TGTGCCAGTAGTTGGGGGGGCACCGGGGAGCTGTTTTTT.

This rearrangement joins TRBV27 to TRBJ1-4; weak D call: TRBD1 (5 bases). Looked up from germline, CDR1 is MNHEY and CDR2 is SMNVEV (reference sequence). The CDR3 sequence is 15 residues long. Trimming pared 4 bases from V and 10 bases from J, leaving 19 bases between. CDR3 amino acids: CASSYGNTGEGKLFF. The DNA for the CDR3 is TGTGCCAGCAGTTACGGAAATACAGGAGAGGGAAAACTGTTTTTT.

The chain uses TRBV2 and TRBJ1-5, with D possibly matching TRBD1 (5 bases). Looked up from germline, CDR1 is SNHLY and CDR2 is FYNNEI. Trimming removed 1 base from V and 8 bases from J, with 12 bases in between. The CDR3 runs to 14 residues. The CDR3 region has the DNA TGTGCCAGCAGTGAAGGGGGGTCGGGGAAGCCCCAGCATTTT. It translates to CASSEGGSGKPQHF. The whole variable domain, remainder taken from reference TRBV2 and TRBJ1-5, is EPEVTQTPSHQVTQMGQEVILRCVPISNHLYFYWYRQILGQKVEFLVSFYNNEISEKSEIFDDQFSVERPDGSNFTLKIRSTKLEDSAMYFCASSEGGSGKPQHFGDGTRLSIL.

The chain carries TRBV4-1 and TRBJ1-2; D is uncertain. With 0 bases removed from V and 2 bases from J, the gap between germline ends came to 7 bases. The CDR3 has 14 residues. Germline V gives CDR1 MGHRA, CDR2 YSYEKL. CDR3 in amino acids: CASSQEGVNYGYTF. CDR3 nucleotide sequence: TGCGCCAGCAGCCAAGAGGGAGTCAACTATGGCTACACCTTC.

This clone was detected only a few times. This rearrangement joins TRBV6-5 to TRBJ2-1, with D perhaps matching TRBD2 (6 bases). Germline V gives CDR1 MNHEY, CDR2 SVGAGI. The CDR3 is 16 residues long. V lost 4 bases and J 1 base, leaving 14 bases between the germline ends. The CDR3 DNA sequence: TGTGCCAGCAGTTTGTGGCCCGGGACTTCCTACAATGAGCAGTTCTTC. As protein: CASSLWPGTSYNEQFF.

A few counts support this clone. The chain uses TRBV4-3 and TRBJ2-3, with TRBD2 identical over 12 bases. The CDR3 consists of 16 residues. Unmatched junction bases numbered 4, after V lost 5 bases and J lost 1 base. In germline, CDR1 is LGHNA, CDR2 YSLEER. DNA for the CDR3: TGCGCCAGCAGCTCTCGGACTAGCGGGGGCACAGATACGCAGTATTTT. Translated, it gives CASSSRTSGGTDTQYF.

The gene calls are TRBV27 and TRBJ2-7; 7 nucleotides line up with TRBD1. Germline CDR1 and CDR2: MNHEY and SMNVEV (reference sequence). The CDR3 totals 15 residues. V lost 3 bases, J lost 3 bases, and 8 bases stayed unmatched. The CDR3 coding sequence is TGTGCCAGCAGTTTTTCTGGGCAGGGGGACTACGAGCAGTACTTC. Protein: CASSFSGQGDYEQYF.

V is TRBV7-9 and J is TRBJ2-1, with TRBD2 matching over 10 bases. CDR3 size: 17 residues. The V gene end was trimmed by 1 base and the J gene end by 2 bases; junction bases not matched to a gene: 5. The germline V gene has CDR1 SEHNR and CDR2 FQNEAQ (reference sequence). CDR3 region: CASSLVGGTSAYNEQFF. CDR3 sequence (DNA): TGTGCCAGCAGCTTAGTTGGCGGGACTAGCGCCTACAATGAGCAGTTCTTC.

This chain joins TRBV6-5 and TRBJ2-1; D is uncertain. The V end lost 8 bases, the J end lost 0 bases, and 8 bases lay between the germline ends. The length of the CDR3 is 13 residues. Germline-derived CDR1 and CDR2 are MNHEY and SVGAGI. The CDR3 DNA is TGTGCCAGCGGGTTCGCCTCCTACAATGAGCAGTTCTTC. It specifies CASGFASYNEQFF.

The chain links TRBV7-9 to TRBJ1-1; a weak D match, TRBD1 (5 bases). Germline CDR1 reads SEHNR; CDR2 reads FQNEAQ (reference sequence). The V end was cut by 0 bases, the J end by 5 bases, with 13 bases between. CDR3 length: 15 residues. The CDR3 loop is CASSLARAGRTEAFF. The CDR3 DNA follows: TGTGCCAGCAGCTTAGCGCGGGCAGGGCGAACTGAAGCTTTCTTT.

This chain joins TRBV5-4 and TRBJ2-3; D may be TRBD1 (6 bases). Germline assignment: CDR1 SGHNT and CDR2 YYREEE (reference sequence). The CDR3 length is 15 residues. V shed 5 bases and J shed 10 bases, with 23 bases lying between them. Here the CDR3 reads CASRPQGIHPEAQYF. The CDR3 nucleotides are TGTGCCAGCAGACCTCAGGGGATCCACCCAGAGGCGCAGTATTTT.

The V gene is TRBV7-9, the J gene TRBJ2-1; no firm D call. Trimming removed 1 base from V and 4 bases from J, with 5 bases in between. The CDR3 covers 13 residues. The germline CDR1 and CDR2 sequences are SEHNR and FQNEAQ (reference sequence). In nucleotides, the CDR3 is TGTGCCAGCAGCTTAGGACGGTACAATGAGCAGTTCTTC. Its protein is CASSLGRYNEQFF.

The V and J genes are TRBV4-1 and TRBJ2-1, with unresolved D. Trimming took 3 bases from V and 6 from J, leaving 6 bases between them. The CDR3 covers 12 residues. CDR1 and CDR2 (germline): MGHRA, YSYEKL. The CDR3 loop reads CASSQGFNEQFF. Here the CDR3 DNA reads TGCGCCAGCAGCCAGGGTTTCAATGAGCAGTTCTTC.

V usage is TRBV6-1 and J usage is TRBJ2-2; unclear D gene. Trimming removed 7 bases from V and 1 base from J, with 13 bases in between. CDR1 MNHNS and CDR2 SASEGT come from the germline V gene. The CDR3 has 15 residues. The CDR3 loop reads CASNPEKGNTGELFF. For the CDR3, the DNA is TGTGCCAGCAACCCCGAAAAGGGGAACACCGGGGAGCTGTTTTTT.

This rearrangement joins TRBV11-2 to TRBJ2-3; unclear D gene. This CDR3 region has 12 residues. Trimming cost V 2 bases and J 4 bases, with 4 bases left between them. Germline-derived CDR1 and CDR2 are SGHAT and FQNNGV. The DNA of the CDR3 is TGTGCCAGCAGCTTACTTTCAGATACGCAGTATTTT. It is translated as CASSLLSDTQYF.

The rearrangement links TRBV4-3 to TRBJ2-7, with 7 bases aligning to TRBD1. The CDR3 contains 18 residues. CDR1 is LGHNA and CDR2 is YSLEER in the germline V gene. Unmatched junction bases numbered 12, after V lost 0 bases and J lost 1 base. In nucleotides, the CDR3 is TGCGCCAGCAGCCAAGAGGCCCATGGGGGACAGCCTTCCTACGAGCAGTACTTC. Its translation: CASSQEAHGGQPSYEQYF.

The rearrangement joins TRBV29-1 to TRBJ1-2; maybe TRBD1 (6 bases). The V end lost 6 bases, the J end lost 5 bases, and 16 bases lay between the germline ends. The CDR3 spans 13 residues. Germline CDR1 SQVTM, CDR2 ANQGSEA. The CDR3 DNA sequence: TGCAGCGTCCCAGGGGTCTCGGGTTATGGCTACACCTTC. This sequence encodes CSVPGVSGYGYTF. Combining the CDR3 with reference TRBV29-1 and TRBJ1-2 gives the whole variable domain SAVISQKPSRDICQRGTSLTIQCQVDSQVTMMFWYRQQPGQSLTLIATANQGSEATYESGFVIDKFPISRPNLTFSTLTVSNMSPEDSSIYLCSVPGVSGYGYTFGSGTRLTVV.

This clone turned up a few times. The chain links TRBV11-1 to TRBJ2-7; 14 bases are a match to TRBD2. J gave up 6 bases and V 5 bases, and 6 bases lay outside the gene matches. CDR1 is SGHAT, CDR2 FQDESV, per germline (reference sequence). The CDR3 covers 15 residues. CDR3 bases: TGTGCCAGCAGCCCGGGACTAGCGGGAGCATCCGAGCAGTACTTC. Encoded protein: CASSPGLAGASEQYF.

This chain connects TRBV18 to TRBJ2-3, with 8 positions matching TRBD2. Germline lookup yields CDR1 KGHSH and CDR2 LQKENI. This CDR3 has 15 residues. The V and J ends lost 2 bases and 4 bases, in that order; junction bases with no gene match: 5. The CDR3 DNA follows: TGTGCCAGCTCACCAGAAGATAGCGGGGCAGATACGCAGTATTTT. Its protein product is CASSPEDSGADTQYF.

DNA for the CDR3: TGTGCCAGCAGACAGGGGCGTTACACTGAAGCTTTCTTT. Its protein is CASRQGRYTEAFF. The V and J genes are TRBV6-6 and TRBJ1-1, with 7 bases matching TRBD1. The junction had 4 bases not matched to a gene; V was cut back by 6 bases and J by 3 bases. The germline V gene has CDR1 MNHNY and CDR2 SVGAGI (reference sequence). The CDR3 sequence is 13 residues long.

The V gene is TRBV5-6, the J gene TRBJ2-1, with 10 bases that match TRBD2. Per the germline V gene, CDR1 is SGHDT and CDR2 is YYEEEE. Trimming cost V 1 base and J 6 bases; bases outside gene matches: 4. The CDR3 length is 15 residues. In DNA form, the CDR3 reads TGTGCCAGCAGCTTGCTTAGCGGGGGGCCCAATGAGCAGTTCTTC. This gives the protein CASSLLSGGPNEQFF.

This chain uses TRBV11-2 with TRBJ2-7; D remains unclear. V shed 5 bases and J shed 1 base, with 6 bases lying between them. This CDR3 is built from 12 residues. From germline, CDR1 is SGHAT and CDR2 FQNNGV. The CDR3 DNA reads as TGTGCCAGCAGCAGATGGTCCTACGAGCAGTACTTC. Residues: CASSRWSYEQYF.

A few counts support this clone. CDR3 bases: TGTGCCAGCAGCCTCGGAGGGGGCAATCAGCCCCAGCATTTT. This encodes CASSLGGGNQPQHF. The chain combines TRBV5-6 with TRBJ1-5; D possibly corresponds to TRBD1 (5 bases). The CDR3 contains 14 residues. The V gene's germline CDR1 is SGHDT and CDR2 YYEEEE. V was pared by 4 bases and J by 2 bases, with 10 bases between.

The chain employs TRBV5-4 and TRBJ1-2; 7 nucleotides align to TRBD1. This CDR3 region has 15 residues. The germline CDR1 and CDR2 sequences are SGHNT and YYREEE (reference sequence). V lost 0 bases, J lost 4 bases, and 6 bases stayed unmatched. As DNA, the CDR3 is TGTGCCAGCAGCTTGGAAGGGACAGAGAGCTATGGCTACACCTTC. Amino acids: CASSLEGTESYGYTF. The full variable domain, rest sourced from reference TRBV5-4 and TRBJ1-2, is ETGVTQSPTHLIKTRGQQVTLRCSSQSGHNTVSWYQQALGQGPQFIFQYYREEENGRGNFPPRFSGLQFPNYSSELNVNALELDDSALYLCASSLEGTESYGYTFGSGTRLTVV.

V gene TRBV6-1 combines with J gene TRBJ2-6; the D gene could be TRBD1 or TRBD2 (5 bases each). V was clipped by 4 bases and J by 4 bases, with 8 bases between them. Germline CDR1 and CDR2: MNHNS and SASEGT. The CDR3 runs 14 residues. The DNA of the CDR3 is TGTGCCAGCAGTGTGGGGGTCGGGGCCAACGTCCTGACTTTC. Its translation is CASSVGVGANVLTF.

This clone was counted once. This chain links TRBV5-6 with TRBJ2-7; 8 bases align to TRBD1. V shed 0 bases and J 3 bases; nucleotides not matched to a gene: 5. Germline loops: CDR1 SGHDT, CDR2 YYEEEE. This CDR3 spans 15 amino acids. CDR3 DNA sequence: TGTGCCAGCAGCTTGGAGACAGGGGCCGTCTACGAGCAGTACTTC. Translating gives CASSLETGAVYEQYF.